The 30 T cell receptor beta chains below were found in one sample sequenced in a study of T cells after posttransplantation cyclophosphamide. Using immunoSEQ multiplex PCR, the repertoire was profiled, and TCRdb retains in-frame clones only, with some absent. The sample is made up of around 8,000 clones, none counted only once. Treatment was busulfan-fludarabine conditioning, a marrow graft, and cyclophosphamide on days +3 and +4. The source was PBMCs, collected after allogeneic stem cell transplant with posttransplant cyclophosphamide. The source of these receptors is a male patient aged 18 to 35 who received an allogeneic stem cell transplant from an unrelated donor, was CMV-positive, and had acute and chronic GVHD. Some T cells may have originated in the graft donor.

This clone ranks as medium-sized. The V call is TRBV5-8, the J call TRBJ2-1, with D perhaps matching TRBD1 (5 bases). Germline CDR1 reads SGHTS; CDR2 reads YDEGEE. The CDR3 covers 12 residues. The V end was cut by 6 bases, the J end by 9 bases, with 13 bases between. The DNA of the CDR3 is TGTGCCAGCACCCAGGGTTTCGCTGAGCAGTTCTTC. It encodes CASTQGFAEQFF.

The table lists this clone with many counts. The chain couples TRBV18 to TRBJ1-1; perhaps TRBD1 as D (5 bases). The germline CDR1 and CDR2 sequences are KGHSH and LQKENI. This CDR3 is 15 amino acids long. The V end lost 1 base, the J end lost 0 bases, and 9 bases lay between the germline ends. In nucleotides, the CDR3 is TGTGCCAGCTCACCACGCGGGGACTTGAACACTGAAGCTTTCTTT. This gives the protein CASSPRGDLNTEAFF.

This clone was counted many times. The V gene is TRBV19, the J gene TRBJ1-5; weak D call: TRBD1 (6 bases). CDR1 and CDR2 from the germline V gene are LNHDA and SQIVND (reference sequence). V was pared by 7 bases and J by 5 bases, with 12 bases between. This CDR3 has 13 residues. The CDR3 DNA follows: TGTGCCAGTAAAGGGCAGGGGCATCAGCCCCAGCATTTT. Its protein is CASKGQGHQPQHF.

This clone was picked up many times. V is TRBV6-5 and J is TRBJ1-6, with 7 positions matching TRBD1. Germline V gene lookup returns CDR1 MNHEY and CDR2 SVGAGI. The CDR3 covers 14 residues. The V gene end was trimmed by 2 bases and the J gene end by 9 bases; junction bases not matched to a gene: 4. CDR3 sequence (DNA): TGTGCCAGCAGTTACGACAGGGACGGTTCACCCCTCCACTTT. As protein: CASSYDRDGSPLHF.

This clone was seen at least ten times. The CDR3 reads CATSIQGGQYEQYF. CDR3 nucleotide sequence: TGTGCCACCAGCATTCAGGGGGGACAGTACGAGCAGTACTTC. The chain combines TRBV15 with TRBJ2-7; D might be TRBD1 (7 bases). The V gene's germline CDR1 is LNHNV and CDR2 YYDKDF (reference sequence). V dropped 4 bases and J dropped 4 bases, with 14 bases sitting between them. The CDR3 consists of 14 residues.

In its sample, this clone was seen many times. This chain joins TRBV10-2 and TRBJ1-6; D is ambiguous. The germline V gene encodes CDR1 WSHSY and CDR2 SAAADI. The CDR3 covers 13 residues. The V and J ends lost 7 bases and 0 bases respectively, with 4 bases between them. The CDR3 sequence: CASTGSYNSPLHF. The CDR3 DNA sequence: TGCGCCAGCACGGGCTCCTATAATTCACCCCTCCACTTT.

This clone ranks as medium-sized (0.01 to 0.1%). V and J are TRBV7-8 and TRBJ1-6, with D possibly being TRBD1 (6 bases). The V end lost 1 base, the J end lost 6 bases, and 16 bases lay between the germline ends. The CDR3 covers 17 residues. Germline lookup yields CDR1 SGHVS and CDR2 FQNEAQ. The CDR3 nucleotides read TGTGCCAGCAGCTTAGGGGTTGGACAGACTTTTAATTCACCCCTCCACTTT. Protein: CASSLGVGQTFNSPLHF. Full variable domain (rest looked up from reference TRBV7-8 and TRBJ1-6): GAGVSQSPRYKVAKRGQDVALRCDPISGHVSLFWYQQALGQGPEFLTYFQNEAQLDKSGLPSDRFFAERPEGSVSTLKIQRTQQEDSAVYLCASSLGVGQTFNSPLHFGNGTRLTVT.

This clone ranks as medium-sized (0.01 to 0.1%). The chain couples TRBV4-3 to TRBJ2-2, with D perhaps TRBD1 (5 bases). This CDR3 contains 16 residues. With 1 base removed from V and 2 bases from J, the gap between germline ends came to 11 bases. Germline CDR1 reads LGHNA; CDR2 reads YSLEER. The CDR3 protein is CASSQGHGANTGELFF. The CDR3 DNA is TGCGCCAGCAGCCAAGGACATGGGGCCAACACCGGGGAGCTGTTTTTT.

This clone was observed at least ten times. The rearrangement links TRBV7-2 to TRBJ2-2; D is unresolved. The V gene lost 1 base and the J gene lost 4 bases, with 7 bases spanning the gap. This CDR3 has 14 amino acids. The germline V gene encodes CDR1 SGHTA and CDR2 FQGNSA. Here the CDR3 reads CASSLVASTGELFF. For the CDR3, the DNA is TGTGCCAGCAGCTTAGTAGCCAGCACCGGGGAGCTGTTTTTT.

This clone was seen repeatedly, ten times or more. V is TRBV29-1 and J is TRBJ2-3; 9 bases match TRBD2. The CDR3 is made up of 18 amino acids. Germline V gives CDR1 SQVTM, CDR2 ANQGSEA. J lost 0 bases, V lost 0 bases, and 10 bases had no gene match. As DNA, the CDR3 is TGCAGCGTTGAAGATTGGCTAGCGGGGAAAACTAGCACAGATACGCAGTATTTT. Translating it yields CSVEDWLAGKTSTDTQYF.

This clone is medium-sized by share. J is TRBJ2-3 and V is TRBV11-3; TRBD2 is a possible D gene (7 bases). Germline lookup yields CDR1 SGHNT and CDR2 YENEEA. V lost 2 bases to trimming and J lost 2 bases, with 11 bases between them. The CDR3 runs to 15 residues. The CDR3 region is CASSLRGGPTDTQYF. CDR3 nucleotide sequence: TGTGCCAGCAGCTTAAGGGGGGGCCCCACAGATACGCAGTATTTT.

This clone has a count of ten or more. V gene TRBV25-1 combines with J gene TRBJ1-2, with D possibly TRBD1 on 6 matching bases. This CDR3 has 14 residues. Per the germline V gene, CDR1 is MGHDK and CDR2 is SYGVNS. Between the trimmed V and J ends, which lost 1 base and 7 bases, there was a span of 13 bases. The CDR3 sequence: CASSEFRGTGGYTF. The CDR3 DNA sequence: TGTGCCAGCAGTGAATTCAGGGGAACAGGTGGCTACACCTTC.

This clone was picked up many times. The gene calls are TRBV11-3 and TRBJ2-3; weak D call: TRBD2 (5 bases). V was pared by 5 bases and J by 3 bases, with 15 bases between. Per germline, CDR1 SGHNT and CDR2 YENEEA. The CDR3 totals 15 residues. DNA of the CDR3: TGTGCCAGCAGCGCCTCGACCCCGGGGACAGATACGCAGTATTTT. Its protein product is CASSASTPGTDTQYF.

By sample fraction, this clone is medium-sized. This sequence joins TRBV12-5 and TRBJ1-6; 11 bases match TRBD1. Per the germline V gene, CDR1 is LGHNT and CDR2 is FRNRAP. The CDR3 totals 14 residues. Unmatched junction bases numbered 4, after V lost 6 bases and J lost 9 bases. CDR3 DNA: TGTGCTAGTGGCCCCGGACAGGGGGCTTCACCCCTCCACTTT. It translates to CASGPGQGASPLHF.

There are a few counts of this clone. The chain recombines TRBV9 with TRBJ1-6, with a weak D call TRBD1 (5 bases). The CDR3 loop spans 13 amino acids. Germline values: CDR1 SGDLS, CDR2 YYNGEE. The V and J ends lost 4 bases and 8 bases respectively, with 10 bases between them. The CDR3 is CASSQGRDSPLHF. The CDR3 coding sequence is TGTGCCAGCAGCCAGGGAAGGGATTCACCCCTCCACTTT.

In its sample, this clone was seen many times. This chain joins TRBV29-1 and TRBJ1-1; 7 bases match TRBD1. Looked up from germline, CDR1 is SQVTM and CDR2 is ANQGSEA. The CDR3 runs to 13 residues. V lost 6 bases, J lost 2 bases, and 6 bases stayed unmatched. CDR3 amino acids: CSVNDRVNTEAFF. In nucleotides, the CDR3 is TGCAGCGTAAACGACAGGGTCAACACTGAAGCTTTCTTT.

In its sample, this clone was seen many times. This chain connects TRBV7-9 to TRBJ1-1, with 9 bases that match TRBD1. Germline CDR1 SEHNR, CDR2 FQNEAQ (reference sequence). With V trimmed by 5 bases and J by 4 bases, 5 bases remained unmatched. CDR3 length: 14 amino acids. The CDR3: CASSTDRGSTEAFF. The CDR3 nucleotides read TGTGCCAGCAGCACTGACAGGGGGAGCACTGAAGCTTTCTTT.

This clone was picked up many times. The genes are TRBV2 and TRBJ1-2; D is perhaps TRBD1 (5 bases). The CDR3 runs 16 residues. The V end was cut by 1 base, the J end by 6 bases, with 18 bases between. Germline V gene sequence: CDR1 SNHLY, CDR2 FYNNEI. The chain's CDR3 is CASSEDDRGQTHGYTF. In nucleotides, the CDR3 is TGTGCCAGCAGTGAAGACGATAGGGGTCAGACCCATGGCTACACCTTC.

Details on this clone: One end of the junction is discordant with germline, which a read error may explain. The same CDR3 arises from other DNA sequences in this sample as well. The V gene is TRBV9, the J gene TRBJ2-2; D perhaps matches TRBD2 (5 bases). The CDR3 covers 14 residues. Germline assignment: CDR1 SGDLS and CDR2 YYNGEE. CDR3 coding DNA: TGTGCCAGCAGCCTTACTGGGAACACCGGGGAACTGTTTTTT. Residues: CASSLTGNTGELFF. The complete variable domain, with remaining parts taken from reference TRBV9 and TRBJ2-2, reads DSGVTQTPKHLITATGQRVTLRCSPRSGDLSVYWYQQSLDQGLQFLIQYYNGEERAKGNILERFSAQQFPDLHSELNLSSLELGDSALYFCASSLTGNTGELFFGEGSRLTVL.

This clone was counted at least ten times. The chain employs TRBV7-2 and TRBJ1-2, with 9 nucleotides matching TRBD1. The J segment lost 8 bases and the V segment lost 3 bases, leaving 7 bases of the junction unmatched. The CDR3 is 14 amino acids. Germline assignment: CDR1 SGHTA and CDR2 FQGNSA. In DNA form, the CDR3 reads TGTGCCAGCAGCTTTGACAGGGGGACAGGGGGCTACACCTTC. Amino acid sequence: CASSFDRGTGGYTF.

This clone showed up many times. In DNA, the CDR3 is TGTGCCAGCAGCCCCCAGACAGGGGCGAGTCAGCCCCAGCATTTT. Its protein product is CASSPQTGASQPQHF. The rearrangement links TRBV2 to TRBJ1-5, with 8 bases matching TRBD1. Losses at the gene ends were 6 bases for V and 6 bases for J; bases not matched to a gene: 10. The CDR3 length is 15 residues. The germline V gene encodes CDR1 SNHLY and CDR2 FYNNEI. The variable domain in full, with the rest retrieved from reference TRBV2 and TRBJ1-5, is EPEVTQTPSHQVTQMGQEVILRCVPISNHLYFYWYRQILGQKVEFLVSFYNNEISEKSEIFDDQFSVERPDGSNFTLKIRSTKLEDSAMYFCASSPQTGASQPQHFGDGTRLSIL.

This clone was detected many times. V usage is TRBV7-9 and J usage is TRBJ2-3; 7 bases align to TRBD2. Germline assignment: CDR1 SEHNR and CDR2 FQNEAQ (reference sequence). V was clipped by 2 bases and J by 0 bases; unmatched bases: 5. This CDR3 contains 16 residues. In DNA, the CDR3 is TGTGCCAGCAGCTTAAGGCTAGCGGCTAGCACAGATACGCAGTATTTT. This sequence encodes CASSLRLAASTDTQYF.

This clone was seen at least ten times. This chain links TRBV6-6 with TRBJ1-2, with no clear D. The V gene lost 8 bases and the J gene lost 4 bases, with 20 bases spanning the gap. Germline CDR1 and CDR2: MNHNY and SVGAGI (reference sequence). The CDR3 has 15 residues. The CDR3 DNA is TGTGCCAGCGGTATAAAGCCTAGATTTGTCTATGGCTACACCTTC. It specifies CASGIKPRFVYGYTF.

This clone has at least ten counts. The chain is built from TRBV30 and TRBJ1-2; no clear D gene. Germline V gene lookup returns CDR1 GTSNPN and CDR2 SVGIG (reference sequence). With 4 bases removed from V and 0 bases from J, the gap between germline ends came to 18 bases. CDR3 size: 16 residues. In DNA form, the CDR3 reads TGTGCCTGGATTACACAGATTTTGAATACTAACTATGGCTACACCTTC. Its protein product is CAWITQILNTNYGYTF.

This clone was observed at least ten times. The chain has TRBV10-3 and TRBJ2-6, with 8 bases that match TRBD2. J lost 4 bases, V lost 3 bases, and 8 bases had no gene match. In germline, CDR1 is ENHRY, CDR2 SYGVKD. The CDR3 has 17 amino acids. The CDR3 nucleotides read TGTGCCATCAGTGACCGGGGGGGCGCAGAAGGGGCCAACGTCCTGACTTTC. It specifies CAISDRGGAEGANVLTF.

This clone is deemed medium-sized. The chain is built from TRBV19 and TRBJ2-6; D not certain. Between the trimmed V and J ends, which lost 7 bases and 0 bases, there was a span of 13 bases. Looked up from germline, CDR1 is LNHDA and CDR2 is SQIVND (reference sequence). This CDR3 comprises 16 residues. CDR3 bases: TGTGCCAGTAAACCTGCCAGCGTCTCTGGGGCCAACGTCCTGACTTTC. Residues: CASKPASVSGANVLTF.

This clone was detected ten times or more. V usage is TRBV6-6 and J usage is TRBJ1-4; the D is unclear. V was trimmed by 5 bases and J by 8 bases, leaving 18 bases between them. CDR3 length: 15 residues. Germline V gene lookup returns CDR1 MNHNY and CDR2 SVGAGI (reference sequence). CDR3 sequence reads: CASSHQASTVEKLFF. The CDR3 DNA follows: TGTGCCAGCAGTCATCAGGCCTCTACGGTCGAAAAACTGTTTTTT.

This clone was detected ten times or more. The rearrangement links TRBV29-1 to TRBJ1-4; D may be TRBD1 (6 bases). Trimming took 4 bases from V and 8 from J, leaving 17 bases between them. From germline, CDR1 is SQVTM and CDR2 ANQGSEA. The CDR3 sequence is 14 residues long. CDR3: CSVVFLGAEEKLFF. The CDR3 nucleotides are TGCAGCGTTGTGTTTTTGGGGGCCGAGGAAAAACTGTTTTTT.

This clone was picked up many times. The chain joins TRBV2 to TRBJ1-5; TRBD1 matches 10 bases. This CDR3 is 14 amino acids long. With 6 bases clipped from V and 4 bases from J, the junction kept 3 bases outside the gene matches. CDR1 SNHLY and CDR2 FYNNEI come from the germline V gene. The CDR3 here is CASSPDRGNQPQHF. CDR3 sequence (DNA): TGTGCCAGCAGCCCGGACAGGGGGAATCAGCCCCAGCATTTT.

Within the sample, this clone is medium-sized. The rearrangement uses TRBV19 and TRBJ1-1; D not resolved. With 5 bases removed from V and 7 bases from J, the gap between germline ends came to 20 bases. Per the germline V gene, CDR1 is LNHDA and CDR2 is SQIVND (reference sequence). The CDR3 consists of 15 residues. Here the CDR3 reads CASSLEGVTTLEAFF. In DNA, the CDR3 is TGTGCCAGTAGTTTGGAGGGTGTAACCACCCTTGAAGCTTTCTTT.